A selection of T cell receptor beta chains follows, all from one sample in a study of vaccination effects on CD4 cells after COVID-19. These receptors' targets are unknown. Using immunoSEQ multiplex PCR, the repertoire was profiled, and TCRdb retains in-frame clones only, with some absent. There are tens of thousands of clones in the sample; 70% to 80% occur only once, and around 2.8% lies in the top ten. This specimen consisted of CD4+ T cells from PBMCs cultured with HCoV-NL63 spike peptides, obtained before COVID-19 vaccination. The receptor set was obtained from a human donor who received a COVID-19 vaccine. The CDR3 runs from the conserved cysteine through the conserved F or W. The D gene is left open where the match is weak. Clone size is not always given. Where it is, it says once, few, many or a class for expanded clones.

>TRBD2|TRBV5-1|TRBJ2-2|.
TGCGCCAGCAGCTTGATTAGCGGGGGGAACACCGGGGAGCTGTTTTTT
CASSLISGGNTGELFF
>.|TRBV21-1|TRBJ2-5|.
TGTTCCAGTCGGGAGGCGCGACAGTCGGGGGGGTGGTCCCAGTACTTC
CSSREARQSGGWSQYF
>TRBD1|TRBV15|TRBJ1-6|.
TGTGCCACCAGCAGAGCAGGGGGCTACGGGACTTCACCCCTCCACTTT
CATSRAGGYGTSPLHF
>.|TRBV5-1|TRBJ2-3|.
TGCGCCAGCTCAGGAGGGCCCACAGATACGCAGTATTTT
CASSGGPTDTQYF
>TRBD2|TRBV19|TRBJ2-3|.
TGTGCCAGTAGTATTTCGCGGGGGGGACCCCTAGATACGCAGTATTTT
CASSISRGGPLDTQYF
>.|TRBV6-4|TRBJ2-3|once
TGTGCCAGCAGTGACTCTAAAGGGGTCACGCAGTATTTT
CASSDSKGVTQYF
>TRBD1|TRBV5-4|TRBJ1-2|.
TGTGCCAGCAGCCCGAGACAGGGAAACTATGGCTACACCTTC
CASSPRQGNYGYTF
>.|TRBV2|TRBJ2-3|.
TGTGCCACCCAGCGGACTCTCACAGATACGCAGTATTTT
CATQRTLTDTQYF
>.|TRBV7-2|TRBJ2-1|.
TGTGCCAGCAGCTCCCAGGGGTACAATGAGCAGTTCTTC
CASSSQGYNEQFF
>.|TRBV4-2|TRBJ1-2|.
TGTGCCAGCAGCCCGACAACAGGGTTCTATGGCTACACCTTC
CASSPTTGFYGYTF
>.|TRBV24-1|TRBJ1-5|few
TGTGCCACCAGTGACCAGTTCAATCAGCCCCAGCATTTT
CATSDQFNQPQHF
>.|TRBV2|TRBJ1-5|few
TGTGCCAGCAGCGTAAATAGCAATCAGCCCCAGCATTTT
CASSVNSNQPQHF
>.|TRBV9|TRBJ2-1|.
TGTGCCAGCAGCGTAGTAGGGGGTCCCTACAATGAGCAGTTCTTC
CASSVVGGPYNEQFF
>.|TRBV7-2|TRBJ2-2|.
TGTGCCAGCAGCTTAGCCAGGGTGGGGACCGGGGAGCTGTTTTTT
CASSLARVGTGELFF
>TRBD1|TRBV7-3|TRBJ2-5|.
TGTGCCAGCAGCAAGGGGGACAGGGTCAGCGAGACCCAGTACTTC
CASSKGDRVSETQYF
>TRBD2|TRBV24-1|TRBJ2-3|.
TGTGCCACCAGTGATACTAGCGGGGGCCCCTCGGCAGATACGCAGTATTTT
CATSDTSGGPSADTQYF
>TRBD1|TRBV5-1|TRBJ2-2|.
TGCGCCAGCAGCCGGACCGGGACAGGGGGTACCGGGGAGCTGTTTTTT
CASSRTGTGGTGELFF
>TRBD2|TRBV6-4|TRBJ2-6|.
TGTGCCAGCAGTGTGGGGACTATCGCCTCTGGGGCCAACGTCCTGACTTTC
CASSVGTIASGANVLTF
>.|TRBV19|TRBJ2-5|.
TGTGCCAGTAGTATCCAACAGGGAGGGGCGGCCCAGTACTTC
CASSIQQGGAAQYF
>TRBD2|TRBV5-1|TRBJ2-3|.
TGCGCCAGCTCGATAGCGGGGGCGACAGATACGCAGTATTTT
CASSIAGATDTQYF
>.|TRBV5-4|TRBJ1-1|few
TGTGCCAGCAGCCCCGGGGGGACTAGGTCTAGCACTGAAGCTTTCTTT
CASSPGGTRSSTEAFF
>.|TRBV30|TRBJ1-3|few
TGTGCCTGGAGTGCTGGGACCTCTGGAAACACCATATATTTT
CAWSAGTSGNTIYF
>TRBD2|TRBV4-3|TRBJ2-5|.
TGCGCCAGCAGCCAGGTTATTCTAGCGGGGGAATACCAAGAGACCCAGTACTTC
CASSQVILAGEYQETQYF
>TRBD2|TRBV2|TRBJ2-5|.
TGTGCCAGCACCGGGACTAACCGACAAGAGACCCAGTACTTC
CASTGTNRQETQYF
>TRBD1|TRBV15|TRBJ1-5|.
TGTGCCACCAGCAGGCCTACAGGGGGCAGTCAGCCCCAGCATTTT
CATSRPTGGSQPQHF
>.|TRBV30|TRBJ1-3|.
TGTGCCTGGAGTCGGCAGGGAAACACCATATATTTT
CAWSRQGNTIYF
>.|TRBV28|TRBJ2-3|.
TGTGCCAGCAGTTCCCGGATGGGCACAGATACGCAGTATTTT
CASSSRMGTDTQYF
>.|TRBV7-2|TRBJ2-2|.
TGTGCCAGCAACCCTGGGGGGACCGGGGAGCTGTTTTTT
CASNPGGTGELFF
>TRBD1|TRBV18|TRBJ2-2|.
TGTGCCAGCTCCCCCTATCGACAGGGGGCGGCCGGGGAGCTGTTTTTT
CASSPYRQGAAGELFF
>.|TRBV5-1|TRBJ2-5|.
TGCGCCAGCAGTGCCGGGGACGGGAAAGAGACCCAGTACTTC
CASSAGDGKETQYF
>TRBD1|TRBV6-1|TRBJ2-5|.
TGTGCCAGCAGTGAAGTGTTTGGGACAGGGTCATTACAAGAGACCCAGTACTTC
CASSEVFGTGSLQETQYF
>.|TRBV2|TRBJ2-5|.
TGTGCCAGCAGCGCGGGGTGGGAGACCCAGTACTTC
CASSAGWETQYF
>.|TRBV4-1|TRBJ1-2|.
TGCGCCAGCAGCCAAGATTTCGGAGGAAGCTATGGCTACACCTTC
CASSQDFGGSYGYTF
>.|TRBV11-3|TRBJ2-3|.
TGTGCCAGCAGCTTGGGGGGCTTTAGCACAGATACGCAGTATTTT
CASSLGGFSTDTQYF
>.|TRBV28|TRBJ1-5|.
TGTGCCAGCAGTTTCGGAGGGACCAATCAGCCCCAGCATTTT
CASSFGGTNQPQHF
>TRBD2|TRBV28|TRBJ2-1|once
TGTGCCACAACCGGGGCTAGCGGGGGGCGGAGCTCCTACAATGAGCAGTTCTTC
CATTGASGGRSSYNEQFF
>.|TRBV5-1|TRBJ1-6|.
TGCGCCAGCAGCACCCTTGGGACCCGAAATTCACCCCTCCACTTT
CASSTLGTRNSPLHF
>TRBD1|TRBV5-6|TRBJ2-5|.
TGTGCCAGCAGCTTGACAGGGGGAGAGACCCAGTACTTC
CASSLTGGETQYF
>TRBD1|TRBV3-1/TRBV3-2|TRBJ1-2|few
TGTGCCAGCAGACGACAGGGGGTAATGGATGGCTACACCTTC
CASRRQGVMDGYTF
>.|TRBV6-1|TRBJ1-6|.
TGTGCCAGCAGTGAACAGGGTTCTGATTCACCCCTCCACTTT
CASSEQGSDSPLHF
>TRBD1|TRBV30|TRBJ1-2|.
TGTGCCTGGAGTCTTACGGGGACAGGGCGCGGCTACACCTTC
CAWSLTGTGRGYTF
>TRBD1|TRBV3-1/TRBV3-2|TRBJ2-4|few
TGTGCCAGCAGCCCACAGGGGGCGTTTAGAAACATTCAGTACTTC
CASSPQGAFRNIQYF
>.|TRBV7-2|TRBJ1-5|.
TGTGCCAGCAGCTTAGGGTCGGGTTACGATCAGCCCCAGCATTTT
CASSLGSGYDQPQHF
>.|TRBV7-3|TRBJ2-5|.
TGTGCCAGCAGCCCACGCCCTCAAGAGACCCAGTACTTC
CASSPRPQETQYF
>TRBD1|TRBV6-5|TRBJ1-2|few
TGTGCCAGCAGGCAACCGACAGGGCACTATGGCTACACCTTC
CASRQPTGHYGYTF
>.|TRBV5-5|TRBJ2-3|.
TGTGCCAGCAGCTTGGTTGTGGGGGCGTTGATCACAGATACGCAGTATTTT
CASSLVVGALITDTQYF
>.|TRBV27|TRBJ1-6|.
TGTGCCAGCACCCTTGGAGCGGGCTCCTATAATTCACCCCTCCACTTT
CASTLGAGSYNSPLHF
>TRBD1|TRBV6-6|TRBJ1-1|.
TGTGCCAGCAGAATGGACAGGGAAGCTTTCTTT
CASRMDREAFF
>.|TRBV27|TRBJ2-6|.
TGTGCCAGCAGTCATGATGGGGGGTCGGGGGCCAACGTCCTGACTTTC
CASSHDGGSGANVLTF
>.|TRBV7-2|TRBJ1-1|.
TGTGCCAGCATCCGGGGGGCATTGAACACTGAAGCTTTCTTT
CASIRGALNTEAFF
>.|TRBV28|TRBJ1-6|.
TGTGCCAGCGGACGGGCCGCGGGGGGGGTTAATTCACCCCTCCACTTT
CASGRAAGGVNSPLHF